This entry is about one T cell receptor beta chain. Its matching antigen is unknown. The use of a sample-barcoded 5' primer and a J-beta primer mix characterized a second PCR of 7 to 11 cycles. MiXCR, run by TCRdb on the 5' RACE reads, gives a single entry per CDR3 protein. The profile shows approximately 790,000 distinct CDR3 sequences, around 68% of them singletons. The data derive from a study of blood T cells in healthy people across ages. The overall study: When template switching was applied, about one barcoded beta molecule was captured per two T cells.

The CDR3 length is 13 residues. Between the trimmed V and J ends, which lost 5 bases and 5 bases, there was a span of 12 bases. The germline gives CDR1 SEHNR, CDR2 FQNEAQ (reference sequence). Study results and limitations: Naive CD4+ cell counts and diversity both ran higher in long-lived than in aged donors.

This clonotype was sampled from a man aged 25-45 years in good health. V and J are TRBV7-9 and TRBJ1-1; no firm D call. The specimen was blood. DNA of the CDR3: TGTGCCAGCAGCATGGATAGGAGGACTGAAGCTTTCTTT. It is translated as CASSMDRRTEAFF.